What follows are 29 T cell receptor beta chains derived from one specimen sequenced in a study of blood T cell repertoires in COVID-19. Here immunoSEQ multiplex PCR was the method, and the copy in TCRdb shows in-frame clones only, minus some. The sample includes 200,000 or so clones, about 85% of them seen just once. The sequenced material came from PBMCs or T cells enriched from blood (not recorded which). The origin of the receptors is a man aged 25 to 40 who had recovered from COVID-19.

The chain has TRBV4-3 and TRBJ2-2; a weak D match, TRBD1 (6 bases). The germline gives CDR1 LGHNA, CDR2 YSLEER. Trimming shortened V by 1 base and J by 6 bases, and 24 bases separated the two germline ends. The CDR3 loop spans 19 amino acids. Written as DNA, the CDR3 is TGCGCCAGCAGCCAAGGATATCAGGACAGCTTAGGAGACGCCGGGGAGCTGTTTTTT. Amino acids: CASSQGYQDSLGDAGELFF.

The chain has TRBV28 and TRBJ2-7, with 9 bases matching TRBD1. CDR3 length: 14 residues. V trimming: 4 bases; J trimming: 7 bases; junction bases outside the gene matches: 8. Per germline, CDR1 MDHEN and CDR2 SYDVKM. In DNA, the CDR3 is TGTGCCAGCAGTTGGGACAGGGAGAAGTTTGAGCAGTACTTC. It encodes CASSWDREKFEQYF.

The V and J genes are TRBV27 and TRBJ2-1, with D unresolved. CDR3 length: 13 residues. V lost 2 bases and J 6 bases, leaving 8 bases between the germline ends. Per germline, CDR1 MNHEY and CDR2 SMNVEV (reference sequence). CDR3 in DNA: TGTGCCAGCAGTTTAGGCACCCCCAATGAGCAGTTCTTC. As protein: CASSLGTPNEQFF.

This rearrangement joins TRBV28 to TRBJ1-2, with 8 bases lining up with TRBD1. CDR1 and CDR2 from the germline V gene are MDHEN and SYDVKM. CDR3 size: 15 residues. V gave up 2 bases and J gave up 2 bases; unmatched junction bases: 4. The CDR3 DNA sequence: TGTGCCAGCAGTTTACAGGACAGGGCGAACTATGGCTACACCTTC. It yields the protein CASSLQDRANYGYTF.

This sequence joins TRBV6-5 and TRBJ1-3, with a possible D match to TRBD1 (5 bases). V gave up 8 bases and J gave up 2 bases, with 10 bases separating them. The CDR3 totals 13 residues. CDR1 and CDR2 from the germline V gene are MNHEY and SVGAGI. The CDR3 loop reads CASGADPGNTIYF. In nucleotides, the CDR3 is TGTGCCAGCGGGGCGGATCCTGGAAACACCATATATTTT.

The rearrangement uses TRBV6-5 and TRBJ2-6, with D possibly TRBD1 on 5 matching bases. This CDR3 spans 15 amino acids. Trimming pared 6 bases from V and 2 bases from J, leaving 11 bases between. CDR1 and CDR2 from the germline V gene are MNHEY and SVGAGI. In DNA, the CDR3 is TGTGCCAGCAGATCCAGGGCGACTGGGGCCAACGTCCTGACTTTC. This translates into CASRSRATGANVLTF.

The J gene is TRBJ1-1, the V gene TRBV3-1 (or the pseudogene TRBV3-2); no definite D call. This CDR3 contains 13 residues. In germline, CDR1 is LGHDT, CDR2 YNNKEL (reference sequence). The V end lost 0 bases, the J end lost 2 bases, and 4 bases lay between the germline ends. The CDR3 region has the DNA TGTGCCAGCAGCCAAGAGGCCAACACTGAAGCTTTCTTT. Its protein is CASSQEANTEAFF.

There are a few counts of this clone. This chain links TRBV4-2 with TRBJ2-2; weak D call: TRBD2 (6 bases). The CDR3 is 13 amino acids. Trimming removed 4 bases at V and 7 bases at J, with 10 bases between. Germline V gene sequence: CDR1 LGHNA, CDR2 YNFKEQ. CDR3 in amino acids: CASSLRGDGELFF. DNA for the CDR3: TGTGCCAGCAGCCTCCGCGGGGACGGGGAGCTGTTTTTT.

A few counts support this clone. The genes are TRBV6-5 and TRBJ1-6, with 9 bases lining up with TRBD1. The CDR3 runs to 15 residues. Trimming cost V 4 bases and J 7 bases; bases outside gene matches: 5. Germline values: CDR1 MNHEY, CDR2 SVGAGI. CDR3 nucleotides: TGTGCCAGCAGTTCGGGACAGGGAGGGAATTCACCCCTCCACTTT. Translation gives CASSSGQGGNSPLHF.

V usage is TRBV9 and J usage is TRBJ2-2; TRBD2 might be the D (6 bases). In germline, CDR1 is SGDLS, CDR2 YYNGEE. This CDR3 contains 13 residues. Trimming took off 2 bases at V and 7 bases at J, with 9 bases between the two ends. CDR3 loop: CASSVGLNGELFF. Here the CDR3 DNA reads TGTGCCAGCAGCGTGGGACTGAACGGGGAGCTGTTTTTT.

The chain carries TRBV10-1 and TRBJ2-7; 8 bases align to TRBD1. The CDR3 length is 15 residues. Germline lookup yields CDR1 WNHNN and CDR2 SYGVQD (reference sequence). V lost 5 bases to trimming and J lost 3 bases; unmatched junction nucleotides: 9. DNA for the CDR3: TGCGCCAGCAGTTCTCATAAGGACAGGGTCTACGAGCAGTACTTC. It translates to CASSSHKDRVYEQYF.

Here the CDR3 DNA reads TGTGCCAGCTCACCATACAGCCCCGAAAAACTGTTTTTT. It codes for CASSPYSPEKLFF. The V and J genes are TRBV18 and TRBJ1-4; no clear D. The CDR3 has 13 residues. CDR1 is KGHSH, CDR2 LQKENI, per germline. Trimming stripped 2 bases from V and 8 bases from J, with 9 bases between.

The chain carries TRBV6-2 or TRBV6-3 and TRBJ1-5; D ambiguous. Germline lookup yields CDR1 MNHEY and CDR2 SVGEGT. The germline V and J ends were trimmed by 3 bases and 4 bases, with 10 bases remaining between them. The length of the CDR3 is 14 residues. In DNA form, the CDR3 reads TGTGCCAGCAGTTATGGGTTAGCGAATCAGCCCCAGCATTTT. The encoded protein is CASSYGLANQPQHF.

The chain joins TRBV5-6 to TRBJ1-5; D gene ambiguous. The V gene lost 2 bases and the J gene lost 2 bases, with 17 bases spanning the gap. This CDR3 region has 17 residues. Germline V gene data show CDR1 as SGHDT and CDR2 as YYEEEE. The chain's CDR3 is CASSFSPTSRGNQPQHF. Here the CDR3 DNA reads TGTGCCAGCAGCTTTTCCCCCACTTCTCGGGGCAATCAGCCCCAGCATTTT.

V is TRBV19 and J is TRBJ1-5; the D gene is possibly TRBD1 (6 bases). The CDR3 is 17 amino acids. Trimming took off 0 bases at V and 2 bases at J, with 14 bases between the two ends. CDR1 LNHDA and CDR2 SQIVND come from the germline V gene (reference sequence). The CDR3 region has the DNA TGTGCCAGTAGTATAGATCACAACAGGGTACGCAATCAGCCCCAGCATTTT. It is translated as CASSIDHNRVRNQPQHF.

CDR3 sequence reads: CASSLGDLTASEKLFF. CDR3 DNA sequence: TGCGCCAGCAGCTTGGGCGATCTTACAGCCTCGGAAAAACTGTTTTTT. The chain employs TRBV5-1 and TRBJ1-4; no definite D call. V lost 0 bases and J lost 8, with 17 bases in between. CDR1 SGHRS and CDR2 YFSETQ come from the germline V gene. The CDR3 is 16 residues long.

This chain links TRBV6-5 with TRBJ1-1; 10 positions match TRBD1. This CDR3 comprises 12 residues. V trimming: 1 base; J trimming: 12 bases; junction bases outside the gene matches: 2. Germline CDR1 MNHEY, CDR2 SVGAGI. The CDR3 nucleotides are TGTGCCAGCAGTTACTGGACAGGGGGTACTTTCTTT. It specifies CASSYWTGGTFF.

CDR3 protein: CASSARNPGAMAGELFF. In nucleotides, the CDR3 is TGTGCCAGCAGTGCACGGAACCCGGGTGCGATGGCCGGGGAGCTGTTTTTT. This chain connects TRBV6-1 to TRBJ2-2; D call uncertain. The germline gives CDR1 MNHNS, CDR2 SASEGT. The CDR3 contains 17 residues. With 4 bases removed from V and 6 bases from J, the gap between germline ends came to 21 bases.

The J gene is TRBJ2-1, the V gene TRBV18, with D possibly TRBD2 on 6 matching bases. The V gene's germline CDR1 is KGHSH and CDR2 LQKENI. This CDR3 is built from 13 residues. Trimming removed 7 bases from V and 7 bases from J, with 14 bases in between. CDR3 region: CASLRFGGNEQFF. DNA of the CDR3: TGTGCCAGCTTGAGATTCGGGGGTAATGAGCAGTTCTTC.

The chain joins TRBV4-2 to TRBJ2-5; 7 bases fit TRBD1. The CDR3 extends over 15 amino acids. V dropped 3 bases and J dropped 4; count of bases not matched to a gene: 8. Germline V gene sequence: CDR1 LGHNA, CDR2 YNFKEQ. The CDR3 nucleotides read TGTGCCAGCAGCCACTCGGACAGGCGAGGAGAGACCCAGTACTTC. It yields the protein CASSHSDRRGETQYF.

The chain combines TRBV5-1 with TRBJ1-6, with 7 bases lining up with TRBD1. The CDR3 length is 14 residues. Germline CDR1 reads SGHRS; CDR2 reads YFSETQ. After removal of 0 bases from V and 10 bases from J, the junction contained 4 bases not matched to a gene. CDR3 loop: CASSLGQGKSPLHF. CDR3 nucleotide sequence: TGCGCCAGCAGCTTGGGACAGGGTAAATCACCCCTCCACTTT.

The chain carries TRBV18 and TRBJ1-5; no reliable D call. The CDR3 contains 15 residues. V shed 3 bases and J shed 0 bases, with 9 bases lying between them. The germline V gene has CDR1 KGHSH and CDR2 LQKENI. The CDR3 nucleotides read TGTGCCAGCTCACCTTACACAGATAGCAATCAGCCCCAGCATTTT. Amino acid sequence: CASSPYTDSNQPQHF.

This rearrangement joins TRBV7-9 to TRBJ2-5; perhaps TRBD2 as D (5 bases). The CDR3 length is 13 residues. V lost 1 base to trimming and J lost 7 bases, with 10 bases between them. Germline values: CDR1 SEHNR, CDR2 FQNEAQ (reference sequence). The DNA of the CDR3 is TGTGCCAGCAGCTTAGGGACTGTCGTGACCCAGTACTTC. This codes for CASSLGTVVTQYF.

The V and J genes are TRBV21-1 and TRBJ2-7; the listed D gene, TRBD1, was not tested against the DNA. TRBV21-1 is a known pseudogene. The CDR3 spans 14 residues. CDR3 DNA: TGTGCCAGCACTTCAGGACAGGGCTCCTACGAGCAGTACTTC. This codes for CASTSGQGSYEQYF.

V gene TRBV4-3 combines with J gene TRBJ2-7; D is perhaps TRBD1 (6 bases). The CDR3 spans 15 residues. The V gene's germline CDR1 is LGHNA and CDR2 YSLEER. Deletions cut 0 bases from V and 3 bases from J, with 12 bases between. The DNA for the CDR3 is TGCGCCAGCAGCCAAGATTTAGGACAGCGCTACGAGCAGTACTTC. Translation gives CASSQDLGQRYEQYF.

The DNA of the CDR3 is TGTGCCTGGACCACCGGGACAGGGGGCACTGAAGCTTTCTTT. It encodes CAWTTGTGGTEAFF. The chain has TRBV30 and TRBJ1-1, with TRBD1 matching over 11 bases. This CDR3 comprises 14 residues. The V and J ends lost 4 bases and 4 bases, in that order; junction bases with no gene match: 5. Germline V gene lookup returns CDR1 GTSNPN and CDR2 SVGIG (reference sequence).

The table lists this clone with a count of one. J is TRBJ1-5 and V is TRBV24-1; D not certain. Germline V gene sequence: CDR1 KGHDR, CDR2 SFDVKD. CDR3 length: 14 amino acids. V lost 3 bases and J 11 bases, leaving 16 bases between the germline ends. CDR3 in DNA: TGTGCCACCAGTGATCGTACTCAAGGCGGGGCCCAGCATTTT. Amino acids: CATSDRTQGGAQHF.

The V call is TRBV6-4, the J call TRBJ2-2; no reliable D call. This CDR3 comprises 15 residues. V was clipped by 5 bases and J by 0 bases, with 10 bases between them. The germline V gene has CDR1 MRHNA and CDR2 SNTAGT. CDR3 residues: CASSRSLTNTGELFF. The CDR3 DNA reads as TGTGCCAGCAGTCGGTCGCTTACGAACACCGGGGAGCTGTTTTTT.

The J gene is TRBJ2-5, the V gene TRBV3-1 (or the pseudogene TRBV3-2); D remains unclear. CDR1 and CDR2 (germline): LGHDT, YNNKEL (reference sequence). Trimming removed 1 base at V and 0 bases at J, with 18 bases between. CDR3 length: 18 amino acids. The CDR3 sequence: CASSQARSRNGYQETQYF. In DNA, the CDR3 is TGTGCCAGCAGCCAAGCTAGGTCTAGAAATGGATACCAAGAGACCCAGTACTTC.